The clone carrying this T cell receptor (beta chain) was observed once. As yet, its antigen is unknown. With 5 bases removed from V and 1 base from J, the gap between germline ends came to 15 bases. Germline CDR1 is SGHRS and CDR2 is YFSETQ. The CDR3 extends over 15 amino acids. The time point here: pre-treatment sample, taken before nivolumab and TIL therapy. This record belongs to a study of TIL therapy for anti-PD-1-resistant metastatic lung cancer. Study at large: Patients then received nivolumab; progressors got lymphodepletion, TIL and IL-2. Study-wide results and caveats: TIL clonotype persistence in blood showed no apparent association with response. Patients were highly selected, enriched for treatment-naive, never-smoker and oncogene-addicted cases.

This was the immunoSEQ v3 assay. Libraries were sequenced to around 2 million read pairs (survey) or 5-6 million (deep). The table came from immunoSEQ multiplex PCR; TCRdb's copy has only in-frame clones and leaves some out. The sample shows some 60,000 clones, 69% of them seen only once. The source is a person between 30 and 80 years old with non-small cell lung cancer. This chain joins TRBV5-1 and TRBJ1-1, with no clear D. The sample in question was blood, obtained at baseline. The CDR3 bases are TGCGCCAGCAGTCCTCGGAGCCTAGAGAACACTGAAGCTTTCTTT. This gives the protein CASSPRSLENTEAFF.